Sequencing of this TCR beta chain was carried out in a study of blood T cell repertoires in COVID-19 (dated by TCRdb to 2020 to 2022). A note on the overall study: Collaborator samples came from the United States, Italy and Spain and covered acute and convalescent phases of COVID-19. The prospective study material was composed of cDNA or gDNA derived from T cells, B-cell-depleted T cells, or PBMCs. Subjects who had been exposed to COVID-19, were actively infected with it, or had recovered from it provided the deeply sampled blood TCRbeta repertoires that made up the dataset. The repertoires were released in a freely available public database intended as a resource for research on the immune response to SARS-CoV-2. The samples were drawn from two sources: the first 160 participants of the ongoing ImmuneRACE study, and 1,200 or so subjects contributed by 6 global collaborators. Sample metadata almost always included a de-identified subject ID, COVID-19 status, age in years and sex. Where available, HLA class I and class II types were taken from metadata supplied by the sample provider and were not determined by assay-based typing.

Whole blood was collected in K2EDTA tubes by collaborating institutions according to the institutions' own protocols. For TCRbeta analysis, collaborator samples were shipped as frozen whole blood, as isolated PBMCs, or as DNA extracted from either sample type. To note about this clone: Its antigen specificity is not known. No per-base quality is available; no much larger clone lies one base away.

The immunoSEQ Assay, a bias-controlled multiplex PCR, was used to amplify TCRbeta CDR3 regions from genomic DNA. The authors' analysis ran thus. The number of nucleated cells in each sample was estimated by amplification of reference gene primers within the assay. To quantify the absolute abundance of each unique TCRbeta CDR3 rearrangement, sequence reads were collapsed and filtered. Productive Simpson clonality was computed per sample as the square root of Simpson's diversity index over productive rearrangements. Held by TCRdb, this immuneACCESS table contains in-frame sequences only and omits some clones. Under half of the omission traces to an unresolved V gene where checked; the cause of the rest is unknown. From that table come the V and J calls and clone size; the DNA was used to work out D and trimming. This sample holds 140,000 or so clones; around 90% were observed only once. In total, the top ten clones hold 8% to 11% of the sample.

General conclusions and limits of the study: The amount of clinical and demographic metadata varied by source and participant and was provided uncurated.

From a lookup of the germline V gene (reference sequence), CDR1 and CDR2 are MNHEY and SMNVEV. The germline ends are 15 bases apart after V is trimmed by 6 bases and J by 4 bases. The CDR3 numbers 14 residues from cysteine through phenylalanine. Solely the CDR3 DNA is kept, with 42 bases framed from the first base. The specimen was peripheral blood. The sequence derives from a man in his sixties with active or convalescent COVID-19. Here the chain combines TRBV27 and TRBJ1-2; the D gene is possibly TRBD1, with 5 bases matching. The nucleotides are TGTGCCAGCAGCCCTCGAAACGGGGGCTATGGCTACACCTTC. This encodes CASSPRNGGYGYTF.